This T cell receptor (beta chain) was sequenced in a study of blood T cell repertoires in COVID-19 (dated by TCRdb to 2020 to 2022). Regarding the research as a whole: The collaborator samples originated in the United States, Italy and Spain and spanned the acute and convalescent phases of COVID-19. The sample metadata nearly always contained a de-identified subject ID, COVID-19 status, age in years and sex. The prospective study material was composed of cDNA or gDNA derived from T cells, B-cell-depleted T cells, or PBMCs. Deeply sampled blood TCRbeta repertoires from subjects exposed to, actively infected with, or recovered from COVID-19 were included in the dataset. The repertoires were released in a freely available public database intended as a resource for research on the immune response to SARS-CoV-2. Where HLA class I and class II types were available, the types were taken from metadata supplied by the sample provider, not from assay-based typing. Samples were obtained from the ongoing ImmuneRACE study (first 160 participants) and from over a thousand subjects provided by 6 global collaborators. Findings and caveats that apply to the study as a whole: The amount of clinical and demographic metadata varied by source and participant and was provided uncurated.

The CDR3 contains 14 residues, cysteine and phenylalanine counted. Only the CDR3 part of the read is kept: 42 bases, read in frame from the first base. The immunoSEQ Assay, a bias-controlled multiplex PCR, was used to amplify TCRbeta CDR3 regions from genomic DNA. The authors' pipeline ran thus. The number of nucleated cells in each sample was estimated by amplification of reference gene primers within the assay. Sequence reads were collapsed and filtered to measure the absolute abundance of every unique TCRbeta CDR3 rearrangement. Productive Simpson clonality was computed per sample as the square root of Simpson's diversity index over productive rearrangements. The table comes from immuneACCESS by way of TCRdb, which keeps in-frame sequences with V and J called. Part of the clones is missing from these tables; in studies checked, under half for an unresolved V gene and the rest for unknown reasons. Clone size and V and J calls were adopted from that table, with D and trimming inferred from the DNA. This sample lists 90,000 to 100,000 clones; around 82% were detected once. The top ten clones comprise 6.3% of the sample.

Concerning this clone itself: Its target antigen remains unknown. No base-level quality is on record; no much larger clone is a single base apart.

Whole blood was collected in K2EDTA tubes by collaborating institutions according to the institutions' own protocols. For TCRbeta analysis, collaborator samples were shipped as frozen whole blood, as isolated PBMCs, or as DNA extracted from either sample type. The chain joins TRBV21-1 to TRBJ1-2; TRBD1 is the table's D call and was not checked against the DNA. TRBV21-1 is a known pseudogene. Input material: peripheral blood. The sequence derives from a man between 60 and 75 years old with acute or convalescent COVID-19. The CDR3 region: CASSKATGMYGYTF. The DNA is TGTGCCAGCAGCAAAGCGACAGGGATGTATGGCTACACCTTC.